The 11 T cell receptor beta chains below come from one sample, sequenced in a study of cytotoxic CD8 clonotypes in ibrutinib-treated CLL. Using immunoSEQ multiplex PCR, the repertoire was profiled, and TCRdb retains in-frame clones only, with some absent. The repertoire holds approximately 190,000 clones, with 70% as singletons. Here the sequenced sample was PBMCs, taken after 12 months of ibrutinib treatment. The receptors stem from a human donor with chronic lymphocytic leukemia.

The gene calls are TRBV25-1 and TRBJ2-3; D not resolved. This CDR3 spans 13 amino acids. Trimming stripped 8 bases from V and 0 bases from J, with 9 bases between. Germline loops: CDR1 MGHDK, CDR2 SYGVNS. The chain's CDR3 is CASSPESTDTQYF. The CDR3 region has the DNA TGTGCCAGCTCGCCGGAGAGCACAGATACGCAGTATTTT.

V usage is TRBV6-5 and J usage is TRBJ2-3, with unresolved D. Trimming stripped 1 base from V and 0 bases from J, with 8 bases between. This CDR3 has 15 residues. Per germline, CDR1 MNHEY and CDR2 SVGAGI. The CDR3 loop is CASSYLSRSTDTQYF. CDR3 nucleotide sequence: TGTGCCAGCAGTTACTTGAGCCGCAGCACAGATACGCAGTATTTT.

This clone was seen a handful of times. Compared with germline, one end of the junction differs, possibly owing to a read error. V is TRBV18 and J is TRBJ1-1, with 7 positions matching TRBD1. The CDR3 has 14 amino acids. From germline, CDR1 is KGHSH and CDR2 LQKENI. The CDR3 region has the DNA TGTGCCAGCTCCCCACGGGACAGGAACACTGAAGCTTTCTTT. Translation: CASSPRDRNTEAFF.

The J gene is TRBJ1-4, the V gene TRBV27; D is unresolved. Trimming shortened V by 6 bases and J by 2 bases, and 10 bases separated the two germline ends. CDR3 length equals 14 residues. Germline CDR1 and CDR2: MNHEY and SMNVEV (reference sequence). The CDR3 region is CASRLLGTNEKLFF. The CDR3 DNA is TGTGCCAGCAGACTCCTGGGGACTAATGAAAAACTGTTTTTT.

The chain uses TRBV7-2 and TRBJ1-2; D unresolved. The CDR3 has 13 residues. Germline V gene sequence: CDR1 SGHTA, CDR2 FQGNSA. The V end was cut by 5 bases, the J end by 7 bases, with 14 bases between. The CDR3 spells CASSLPTEAGYTF. CDR3 bases: TGTGCCAGCAGCCTACCTACTGAGGCTGGCTACACCTTC.

This clone was detected once. V is TRBV4-3 and J is TRBJ2-7; the D gene is possibly TRBD2 (6 bases). Trimming took 1 base from V and 4 from J, leaving 14 bases between them. The CDR3 is made up of 15 amino acids. Germline V lookup: CDR1 LGHNA, CDR2 YSLEER. The CDR3 nucleotides are TGCGCCAGCAGCCAAGGTGTACTAGCCGCGTACGAGCAGTACTTC. Translation gives CASSQGVLAAYEQYF.

This sequence joins TRBV29-1 and TRBJ1-2; the D gene is possibly TRBD1 (5 bases). The germline CDR1 and CDR2 sequences are SQVTM and ANQGSEA. CDR3 length: 12 residues. Trimming took 7 bases from V and 5 from J, leaving 14 bases between them. The CDR3 reads CSATRQTYGYTF. Written as DNA, the CDR3 is TGCAGCGCCACTCGACAGACTTATGGCTACACCTTC.

The chain is built from TRBV5-1 and TRBJ2-3; D is ambiguous. Germline assignment: CDR1 SGHRS and CDR2 YFSETQ. V lost 2 bases and J 0 bases, leaving 10 bases between the germline ends. The CDR3 runs to 15 residues. CDR3 residues: CASSFAGRSTDTQYF. CDR3 nucleotide sequence: TGCGCCAGCAGCTTTGCAGGACGGAGCACAGATACGCAGTATTTT.

The V gene is TRBV6-5, the J gene TRBJ1-1; D is unresolved. V lost 4 bases to trimming and J lost 11 bases, with 11 bases between them. CDR3 length equals 11 residues. Germline values: CDR1 MNHEY, CDR2 SVGAGI. The CDR3: CASSSERRAFF. The CDR3 DNA reads as TGTGCCAGCAGTTCCGAAAGACGGGCTTTCTTT.

This sequence joins TRBV11-2 and TRBJ2-2; 7 nucleotides match TRBD1. Germline V CDR1 and CDR2: SGHAT, FQNNGV. This CDR3 has 15 residues. Trimming took 6 bases from V and 2 from J; bases not matched to a gene: 6. In DNA, the CDR3 is TGTGCCAGCAGAAAGACAGGGTCAAACACCGGGGAGCTGTTTTTT. Protein: CASRKTGSNTGELFF.

This sequence joins TRBV14 and TRBJ2-3; 7 nucleotides match TRBD1. The CDR3 extends over 16 amino acids. Per germline, CDR1 SGHDN and CDR2 FVKESK. V lost 0 bases and J lost 5; bases outside the gene matches: 8. The CDR3 reads CASSQEDRPARDTQYF. In DNA form, the CDR3 reads TGTGCCAGCAGCCAAGAGGACAGGCCTGCGCGAGATACGCAGTATTTT.